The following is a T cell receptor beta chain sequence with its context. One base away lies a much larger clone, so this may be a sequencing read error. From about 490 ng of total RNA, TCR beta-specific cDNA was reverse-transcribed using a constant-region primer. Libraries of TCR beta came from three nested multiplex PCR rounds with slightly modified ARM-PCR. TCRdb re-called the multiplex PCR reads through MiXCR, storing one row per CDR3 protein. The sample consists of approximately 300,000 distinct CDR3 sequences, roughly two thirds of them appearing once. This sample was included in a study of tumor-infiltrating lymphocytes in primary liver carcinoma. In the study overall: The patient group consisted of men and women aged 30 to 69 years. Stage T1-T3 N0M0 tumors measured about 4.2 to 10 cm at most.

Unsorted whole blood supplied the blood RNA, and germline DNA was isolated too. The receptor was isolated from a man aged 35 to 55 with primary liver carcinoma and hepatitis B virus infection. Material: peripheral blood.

CDR3 region: CSVSFGGQGYNEQFF. The CDR3 DNA sequence: TGCAGCGTGAGTTTCGGGGGACAGGGGTACAATGAGCAGTTCTTC. The rearrangement joins TRBV29-1 to TRBJ2-1, with 10 bases matching TRBD1. The CDR3 is 15 residues long. The J segment lost 4 bases and the V segment lost 6 bases, leaving 9 bases of the junction unmatched. CDR1 and CDR2 from the germline V gene are SQVTM and ANQGSEA.